These 25 T cell receptor beta chains originate from one sample sequenced in a study of blood T cell repertoires in COVID-19. Produced via immunoSEQ multiplex PCR; TCRdb's table is partial and in-frame only. This sample yields 100,000 to 150,000 clones, of which around 87% are seen a single time; about 3.6% belongs to the top ten. The sample consisted of peripheral blood. The receptors were sampled from a woman aged 55-75 years with acute or convalescent COVID-19.

The CDR3 sequence: CASSQGRVSTSGNTIYF. In DNA, the CDR3 is TGCGCCAGCAGCCAAGGTCGGGTCTCGACCTCTGGAAACACCATATATTTT. J is TRBJ1-3 and V is TRBV4-1, with no clear D. The germline gives CDR1 MGHRA, CDR2 YSYEKL. The CDR3 spans 17 residues. The V end was cut by 1 base, the J end by 0 bases, with 13 bases between.

In the case of this clone: Other DNA variants within this sample encode the same CDR3. The rearrangement joins TRBV5-1 to TRBJ1-1, with 7 bases fitting TRBD1. The germline CDR1 and CDR2 sequences are SGHRS and YFSETQ. The CDR3 is made up of 14 amino acids. The V segment lost 4 bases and the J segment 1 base; nucleotides outside the gene matches: 4. For the CDR3, the DNA is TGCGCCAGCAGCCTGGGACAGTGGAACACTGAAGCTTTCTTT. Its protein is CASSLGQWNTEAFF.

V gene TRBV10-3 combines with J gene TRBJ2-1, with 7 bases aligning to TRBD2. The CDR3 has 16 amino acids. The V and J ends lost 4 bases and 5 bases, in that order; junction bases with no gene match: 11. Looked up from germline, CDR1 is ENHRY and CDR2 is SYGVKD. The DNA for the CDR3 is TGTGCCATCAGTGGGTCGATAGGAGGGAGGGACAATGAGCAGTTCTTC. This sequence encodes CAISGSIGGRDNEQFF.

The chain joins TRBV21-1 to TRBJ2-3; the table assigns TRBD1, which was not confirmed against the DNA. TRBV21-1 is flagged as a pseudogene. This CDR3 has 16 residues. CDR3 nucleotides: TGTGCCAGCAGCAAAGCGCGGAGACAGAACACAGATACGCAGTATTTT. This translates into CASSKARRQNTDTQYF.

V usage is TRBV5-1 and J usage is TRBJ2-5, with 11 bases that match TRBD2. The CDR3 is 20 residues long. The germline gives CDR1 SGHRS, CDR2 YFSETQ. V lost 1 base, J lost 5 bases, and 19 bases stayed unmatched. The CDR3 bases are TGCGCCAGCAGCTTGAGGCCTCTTCCACTAGCGGGAGTCTTTATGGAGACCCAGTACTTC. Protein sequence: CASSLRPLPLAGVFMETQYF. Filled out from reference TRBV5-1 and TRBJ2-5, the complete variable domain reads KAGVTQTPRYLIKTRGQQVTLSCSPISGHRSVSWYQQTPGQGLQFLFEYFSETQRNKGNFPGRFSGRQFSNSRSEMNVSTLELGDSALYLCASSLRPLPLAGVFMETQYFGPGTRLLVL.

The V call is TRBV24-1, the J call TRBJ2-5; 11 bases align to TRBD1. CDR3 length: 16 residues. The germline V gene has CDR1 KGHDR and CDR2 SFDVKD. After removal of 4 bases from V and 2 bases from J, the junction contained 5 bases not matched to a gene. The CDR3 loop is CATSESGTGGQETQYF. CDR3 nucleotide sequence: TGTGCCACCAGTGAATCCGGGACAGGGGGGCAAGAGACCCAGTACTTC.

The count of this clone is one. The chain recombines TRBV19 with TRBJ1-5; TRBD1 is a possible D gene (6 bases). This CDR3 spans 18 amino acids. Germline V lookup: CDR1 LNHDA, CDR2 SQIVND (reference sequence). V was shortened by 0 bases and J by 3 bases, with 18 bases between the two germline ends. Here the CDR3 DNA reads TGTGCCAGTAGTATAGACCCCAGGGGTTGGGGAGACAATCAGCCCCAGCATTTT. Its translation: CASSIDPRGWGDNQPQHF.

As for this clone: The same CDR3 arises from other DNA sequences in this sample as well. This chain connects TRBV29-1 to TRBJ1-2, with 8 bases that match TRBD1. The V and J ends lost 5 bases and 2 bases, in that order; junction bases with no gene match: 1. The CDR3 consists of 12 residues. Germline CDR1 and CDR2: SQVTM and ANQGSEA. The CDR3 DNA sequence: TGCAGCGTTCGACAGGGGAACTATGGCTACACCTTC. Amino acid sequence: CSVRQGNYGYTF.

The chain links TRBV15 to TRBJ1-3; tentative D call: TRBD1 (5 bases). The CDR3 spans 15 residues. Trimming pared 0 bases from V and 4 bases from J, leaving 10 bases between. Germline CDR1 reads LNHNV; CDR2 reads YYDKDF (reference sequence). CDR3 bases: TGTGCCACCAGCAGAGACAGGGTGGGGGGAAACACCATATATTTT. Translated, it gives CATSRDRVGGNTIYF.

V gene TRBV3-1 (or the pseudogene TRBV3-2) combines with J gene TRBJ1-2; TRBD1 might be the D (6 bases). The CDR3 length is 15 residues. CDR1 and CDR2 (germline): LGHDT, YNNKEL (reference sequence). V lost 4 bases and J 0 bases, leaving 12 bases between the germline ends. CDR3 region: CASSPTGTPNYGYTF. CDR3 in DNA: TGTGCCAGCAGCCCCACCGGGACACCTAACTATGGCTACACCTTC.

The sample holds a few counts of this clone. The CDR3 DNA reads as TGTGCCACCAGCAGAGATCTGGGACAGGGCGGTTCTCAGCCCCAGCATTTT. This sequence encodes CATSRDLGQGGSQPQHF. The chain couples TRBV15 to TRBJ1-5; 9 bases map to TRBD1. The length of the CDR3 is 17 residues. J gave up 6 bases and V 0 bases, and 9 bases lay outside the gene matches. CDR1 LNHNV and CDR2 YYDKDF come from the germline V gene (reference sequence). Filled out from reference TRBV15 and TRBJ1-5, the complete variable domain reads DAMVIQNPRYQVTQFGKPVTLSCSQTLNHNVMYWYQQKSSQAPKLLFHYYDKDFNNEADTPDNFQSRRPNTSFCFLDIRSPGLGDTAMYLCATSRDLGQGGSQPQHFGDGTRLSIL.

V is TRBV7-9 and J is TRBJ1-2; perhaps TRBD1 as D (5 bases). Trimming pared 5 bases from V and 10 bases from J, leaving 17 bases between. Germline CDR1 is SEHNR and CDR2 is FQNEAQ (reference sequence). The CDR3 covers 13 residues. The CDR3 region has the DNA TGTGCCAGCAGCCGCGGGGGGACTGTAATCTACACCTTC. It codes for CASSRGGTVIYTF.

This clone has more than one count but fewer than ten. The V call is TRBV7-9, the J call TRBJ1-5; tentative D call: TRBD1 (5 bases). Trimming took 1 base from V and 2 from J, leaving 18 bases between them. Germline V lookup: CDR1 SEHNR, CDR2 FQNEAQ (reference sequence). CDR3 length equals 18 residues. CDR3 DNA sequence: TGTGCCAGCAGCTTAGATCGGGTGCAGGGTAAGGGCAATCAGCCCCAGCATTTT. Amino acid sequence: CASSLDRVQGKGNQPQHF. Looking up the rest from reference TRBV7-9 and TRBJ1-5 gives the full variable domain: DTGVSQNPRHKITKRGQNVTFRCDPISEHNRLYWYRQTLGQGPEFLTYFQNEAQLEKSRLLSDRFSAERPKGSFSTLEIQRTEQGDSAMYLCASSLDRVQGKGNQPQHFGDGTRLSIL.

This clone was detected a few times. The chain combines TRBV5-5 with TRBJ1-1; D perhaps matches TRBD1 (5 bases). The germline V gene has CDR1 SGHKS and CDR2 YYEKEE (reference sequence). V was cut by 9 bases and J by 4 bases, with 22 bases left in between. The CDR3 has 15 amino acids. CDR3 sequence reads: CATGKVMGRGTEAFF. In DNA, the CDR3 is TGTGCCACCGGAAAGGTAATGGGGAGGGGCACTGAAGCTTTCTTT.

This clone was observed a single time. The chain is built from TRBV29-1 and TRBJ1-1; the D gene is possibly TRBD1 (6 bases). Trimming left V 6 bases short and J 2 bases short, with 10 bases between. Germline V gene data show CDR1 as SQVTM and CDR2 as ANQGSEA. The CDR3 covers 12 residues. The CDR3 DNA reads TGCAGCGTCTCAGGGGTCAACACTGAAGCTTTCTTT. Encoded protein: CSVSGVNTEAFF.

The genes are TRBV3-1 (or the pseudogene TRBV3-2) and TRBJ1-1; no clear D gene. The CDR3 loop spans 14 amino acids. The germline V and J ends were trimmed by 1 base and 10 bases, with 16 bases remaining between them. Per germline, CDR1 LGHDT and CDR2 YNNKEL (reference sequence). DNA for the CDR3: TGTGCCAGCAGCCAAGTTGGGCGGGCGAATGGAGCTTTCTTT. Its protein product is CASSQVGRANGAFF.

This rearrangement joins TRBV18 to TRBJ1-1; 7 nucleotides align to TRBD1. The germline V gene has CDR1 KGHSH and CDR2 LQKENI. V dropped 6 bases and J dropped 7; count of bases not matched to a gene: 8. This CDR3 contains 13 residues. The chain's CDR3 is CASSERQGDEAFF. The DNA of the CDR3 is TGTGCCAGCTCCGAGCGACAGGGTGATGAAGCTTTCTTT. Looking up the rest from reference TRBV18 and TRBJ1-1 gives the full variable domain: NAGVMQNPRHLVRRRGQEARLRCSPMKGHSHVYWYRQLPEEGLKFMVYLQKENIIDESGMPKERFSAEFPKEGPSILRIQQVVRGDSAAYFCASSERQGDEAFFGQGTRLTVV.

The chain has TRBV11-2 and TRBJ1-3; D is undetermined. The CDR3 length is 18 residues. V lost 1 base and J 4 bases, leaving 20 bases between the germline ends. The germline V gene encodes CDR1 SGHAT and CDR2 FQNNGV. The CDR3 spells CASSLVSSANHRGNTIYF. CDR3 in DNA: TGTGCCAGCAGCTTAGTATCTTCAGCGAACCATAGAGGAAACACCATATATTTT. The entire variable domain, with the rest obtained from reference TRBV11-2 and TRBJ1-3, is as follows: EAGVAQSPRYKIIEKRQSVAFWCNPISGHATLYWYQQILGQGPKLLIQFQNNGVVDDSQLPKDRFSAERLKGVDSTLKIQPAKLEDSAVYLCASSLVSSANHRGNTIYFGEGSWLTVV.

The rearrangement uses TRBV3-1 (or the pseudogene TRBV3-2) and TRBJ2-1; 7 bases map to TRBD1. Germline V CDR1 and CDR2: LGHDT, YNNKEL (reference sequence). CDR3 length equals 14 residues. The ends lost 4 bases at V and 5 bases at J; junction bases unmatched: 5. CDR3 loop: CASSPVGTDNEQFF. The CDR3 nucleotides read TGTGCCAGCAGCCCAGTCGGGACAGACAATGAGCAGTTCTTC.

Only one count was recorded for this clone. The chain recombines TRBV27 with TRBJ1-6; D not certain. Germline V CDR1 and CDR2: MNHEY, SMNVEV (reference sequence). The CDR3 loop spans 15 amino acids. Trimming took off 0 bases at V and 9 bases at J, with 12 bases between the two ends. The CDR3 spells CASSLSGGVTSPLHF. The CDR3 DNA is TGTGCCAGCAGTTTATCCGGCGGGGTTACTTCACCCCTCCACTTT.

The CDR3 is CASGEAAYNSPLHF. In nucleotides, the CDR3 is TGTGCCAGTGGGGAGGCTGCATATAATTCACCCCTCCACTTT. The chain combines TRBV19 with TRBJ1-6; D is ambiguous. Germline V lookup: CDR1 LNHDA, CDR2 SQIVND (reference sequence). The CDR3 totals 14 residues. V was cut by 8 bases and J by 4 bases, with 12 bases left in between.

The rearrangement joins TRBV3-1 (or the pseudogene TRBV3-2) to TRBJ1-1; no firm D call. This CDR3 has 14 residues. The V and J ends lost 0 bases and 1 base respectively, with 6 bases between them. Germline V gene sequence: CDR1 LGHDT, CDR2 YNNKEL (reference sequence). The CDR3 protein is CASSQELRNTEAFF. The CDR3 DNA reads TGTGCCAGCAGCCAAGAGCTGCGGAACACTGAAGCTTTCTTT.

The genes are TRBV4-2 and TRBJ1-1, with D possibly matching TRBD1 (6 bases). There are 15 residues in the CDR3. Between the trimmed V and J ends, which lost 1 base and 4 bases, there was a span of 13 bases. CDR1 is LGHNA and CDR2 is YNFKEQ in the germline V gene. The CDR3 reads CASSQVTGIRTEAFF. CDR3 bases: TGTGCCAGCAGCCAAGTCACAGGGATCCGCACTGAAGCTTTCTTT.

The chain carries TRBV5-4 and TRBJ2-5; 10 positions match TRBD1. Germline V gives CDR1 SGHNT, CDR2 YYREEE (reference sequence). This CDR3 is built from 15 residues. With V trimmed by 3 bases and J by 3 bases, 5 bases remained unmatched. The CDR3 bases are TGTGCCAGCAGCTGGACGACAGGGGGCGAAGAGACCCAGTACTTC. As protein: CASSWTTGGEETQYF.

This clone appeared a single time. The chain couples TRBV6-6 to TRBJ1-6; D gene unclear. V was pared by 5 bases and J by 5 bases, with 22 bases between. Germline values: CDR1 MNHNY, CDR2 SVGAGI (reference sequence). This CDR3 contains 18 residues. CDR3 sequence (DNA): TGTGCCAGCAGTCCCACCTATCCTGGACTGAAAGATAATTCACCCCTCCACTTT. This encodes CASSPTYPGLKDNSPLHF.